This T cell receptor (beta chain) was documented in a study of long-term antiretroviral therapy in people with HIV. On the study more broadly: In the earliest collections, sampling predates the 2015 immediate-ART recommendation by about a decade.

The authors ran the immunoSEQ assay, v3.0, at survey level. The data were produced by immunoSEQ multiplex PCR, yet TCRdb's version contains in-frame clones alone and is incomplete. The sample has around 30,000 clones, 75% to 90% seen once. This clone occurred once. Antigen unknown. Regarding the study as a whole: Repertoires with HIV possessed tighter CDR3 length spans than those of controls. Clones with expansion before ART led the repertoire at all time points.

Germline V gene sequence: CDR1 MNHNY, CDR2 SVGAGI (reference sequence). The CDR3 consists of 14 residues. V lost 2 bases and J lost 8, with 13 bases in between. The sequencing used unsorted PBMCs, collected 2.3 years after starting antiretroviral therapy. The clonotype originates from a man in his forties with HIV. The chain carries TRBV6-6 and TRBJ2-1; D tentatively fits TRBD1 or TRBD2 (5 bases each). The CDR3 here is CASSYAVQGDEQFF. DNA for the CDR3: TGTGCCAGCAGTTACGCGGTCCAGGGAGATGAGCAGTTCTTC.